One sample yielded the 7 T cell receptor beta chains listed below, sequenced in a study of blood T cells in healthy people across ages. Using a J-beta primer mix together with a sample-barcoded 5' primer, a second PCR was run for roughly 6 to 12 cycles. TCRdb used MiXCR to reprocess the 5' RACE reads, holding one entry per CDR3 protein. This sample has about 780,000 distinct CDR3 sequences, with about 46% found just once. Sequenced sample: blood. The receptors come from an older man in good health.

As concerns this clonotype: Compared with germline, one end of the junction differs, possibly owing to a read error. The chain links TRBV7-2 to TRBJ2-6; a possible D gene is TRBD2 (6 bases). This CDR3 contains 17 residues. The V gene's germline CDR1 is SGHTA and CDR2 FQGNSA. This CDR3 is CAGSSDLSGAGANVLTF. CDR3 bases: TGTGCCGGCAGCTCCGACCTCTCGGGGGCTGGGGCCAACGTCCTGACTTTC.

This clonotype was observed once. The genes are TRBV14 and TRBJ2-1; the match to TRBD2 covers 12 bases. This CDR3 spans 16 amino acids. Looked up from germline, CDR1 is SGHDN and CDR2 is FVKESK. With 0 bases clipped from V and 12 bases from J, the junction kept 9 bases outside the gene matches. CDR3 nucleotide sequence: TGTGCCAGCAGCCAAGACGCGACTAGCGGGAGTTATGCGCAGTTCTTC. Translating it yields CASSQDATSGSYAQFF. Full variable domain (rest looked up from reference TRBV14 and TRBJ2-1): EAGVTQFPSHSVIEKGQTVTLRCDPISGHDNLYWYRRVMGKEIKFLLHFVKESKQDESGMPNNRFLAERTGGTYSTLKVQPAELEDSGVYFCASSQDATSGSYAQFFGPGTRLTVL.

A note on this clonotype: A much larger clone differs by one base, so this may be a read error. The chain uses TRBV27 and TRBJ2-3; D gene uncertain. The germline gives CDR1 MNHEY, CDR2 SMNVEV (reference sequence). The CDR3 is made up of 15 amino acids. The CDR3 reads CACSEVTTSTDTQYF. The CDR3 coding sequence is TGTGCCTGCAGCGAGGTTACCACTAGCACAGATACGCAGTATTTT.

The J gene is TRBJ2-6, the V gene TRBV9, with 8 positions matching TRBD2. The CDR3 runs to 18 residues. Germline lookup yields CDR1 SGDLS and CDR2 YYNGEE. Trimming took 0 bases from V and 4 from J; bases not matched to a gene: 9. The CDR3 reads CASSVAGGLEAGANVLTF. CDR3 bases: TGTGCCAGCAGCGTAGCTGGGGGACTAGAGGCCGGGGCCAACGTCCTGACTTTC.

The chain carries TRBV7-6 and TRBJ2-1; D might be TRBD1 (5 bases). With 1 base removed from V and 8 bases from J, the gap between germline ends came to 12 bases. The CDR3 loop spans 14 amino acids. The germline V gene encodes CDR1 SGHVS and CDR2 FNYEAQ. CDR3 nucleotide sequence: TGTGCCAGCAGCTTAGACAGGCTTTGGGATGAGCAGTTCTTC. It encodes CASSLDRLWDEQFF.

The CDR3 protein is CAISDRRGNSPLHF. As DNA, the CDR3 is TGTGCCATCAGTGACCGCAGGGGCAATTCACCCCTCCACTTT. The chain has TRBV10-3 and TRBJ1-6; tentative D call: TRBD1 (6 bases). This CDR3 spans 14 amino acids. Germline values: CDR1 ENHRY, CDR2 SYGVKD. Deletions cut 3 bases from V and 7 bases from J, with 10 bases between.

This chain joins TRBV4-2 and TRBJ2-7, with 7 bases fitting TRBD1. Looked up from germline, CDR1 is LGHNA and CDR2 is YNFKEQ. The CDR3 has 14 residues. J lost 10 bases, V lost 4 bases, and 13 bases had no gene match. In DNA, the CDR3 is TGTGCCAGCAGCCTACAGGGACAGCCCGCCGCCCAGTACTTC. Its protein is CASSLQGQPAAQYF.